The table lists the clone carrying this T cell receptor (beta chain) with many counts. HTBI primers from iRepertoire and Arm-PCR of CDR3 regions yielded the TCR beta libraries. TCRdb processed the multiplex PCR reads anew with MiXCR; each CDR3 protein has one entry. The sample lists some 450,000 distinct CDR3 sequences; approximately 16% were seen once. The time point was: newly diagnosed GD, antithyroid drugs for less than 3 months. RNA isolated from PBMCs was used to make the TCR library. The CDR3 has 13 residues. Germline lookup yields CDR1 GTSNPN and CDR2 SVGIG (reference sequence). V shed 3 bases and J 5 bases; nucleotides not matched to a gene: 5. The entry originates in a study of regulatory T cells in long-lasting Graves disease. The data were also submitted as part of a second study, on T cells in Graves' hyperthyroidism and ophthalmopathy.

This clonotype was obtained from a woman aged 30 to 39 with Graves disease. The chain combines TRBV30 with TRBJ2-3; 7 nucleotides agree with TRBD2. The material sequenced was peripheral blood mononuclear cells (PBMCs), taken at new diagnosis, from a patient treated with antithyroid drugs. The CDR3 DNA sequence: TGTGCCTGGAGGGGGAGGGTCAGAGATACGCAGTATTTT. Amino acids: CAWRGRVRDTQYF.